This TCR beta chain stems from a study of chemoradiotherapy in HPV16-positive cancers. This clone has just one count. Looked up from germline, CDR1 is SGDLS and CDR2 is YYNGEE. Trimming removed 2 bases from V and 5 bases from J, with 14 bases in between. The CDR3 totals 15 residues. Generated by immunoSEQ multiplex PCR, the TCRdb table keeps only in-frame clones and is missing some. This table has tens of thousands of clones, about 88% appearing once. The origin of this receptor is a human donor with HPV-associated anogenital cancer. The source was blood, collected from a patient who underwent chemoradiotherapy. This sequence joins TRBV9 and TRBJ2-1; D is unclear. The CDR3 reads CASSVRASWDNEQFF. For the CDR3, the DNA is TGTGCCAGCAGCGTTCGGGCCAGCTGGGACAATGAGCAGTTCTTC.